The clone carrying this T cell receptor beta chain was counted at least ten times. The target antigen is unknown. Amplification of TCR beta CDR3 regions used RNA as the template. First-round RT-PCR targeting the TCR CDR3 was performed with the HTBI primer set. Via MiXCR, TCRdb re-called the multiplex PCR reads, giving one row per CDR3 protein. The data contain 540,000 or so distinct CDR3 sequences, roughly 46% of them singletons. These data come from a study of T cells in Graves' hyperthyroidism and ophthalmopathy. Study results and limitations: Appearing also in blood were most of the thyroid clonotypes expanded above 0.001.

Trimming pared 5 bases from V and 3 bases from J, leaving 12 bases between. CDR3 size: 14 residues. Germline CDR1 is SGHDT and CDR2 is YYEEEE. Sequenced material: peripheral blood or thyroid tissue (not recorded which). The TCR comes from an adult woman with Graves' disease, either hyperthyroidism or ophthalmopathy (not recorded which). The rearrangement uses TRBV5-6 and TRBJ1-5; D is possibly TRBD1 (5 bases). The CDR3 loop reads CASSHQGVNQPQHF. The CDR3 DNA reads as TGTGCCAGCAGTCACCAGGGAGTCAATCAGCCCCAGCATTTT.